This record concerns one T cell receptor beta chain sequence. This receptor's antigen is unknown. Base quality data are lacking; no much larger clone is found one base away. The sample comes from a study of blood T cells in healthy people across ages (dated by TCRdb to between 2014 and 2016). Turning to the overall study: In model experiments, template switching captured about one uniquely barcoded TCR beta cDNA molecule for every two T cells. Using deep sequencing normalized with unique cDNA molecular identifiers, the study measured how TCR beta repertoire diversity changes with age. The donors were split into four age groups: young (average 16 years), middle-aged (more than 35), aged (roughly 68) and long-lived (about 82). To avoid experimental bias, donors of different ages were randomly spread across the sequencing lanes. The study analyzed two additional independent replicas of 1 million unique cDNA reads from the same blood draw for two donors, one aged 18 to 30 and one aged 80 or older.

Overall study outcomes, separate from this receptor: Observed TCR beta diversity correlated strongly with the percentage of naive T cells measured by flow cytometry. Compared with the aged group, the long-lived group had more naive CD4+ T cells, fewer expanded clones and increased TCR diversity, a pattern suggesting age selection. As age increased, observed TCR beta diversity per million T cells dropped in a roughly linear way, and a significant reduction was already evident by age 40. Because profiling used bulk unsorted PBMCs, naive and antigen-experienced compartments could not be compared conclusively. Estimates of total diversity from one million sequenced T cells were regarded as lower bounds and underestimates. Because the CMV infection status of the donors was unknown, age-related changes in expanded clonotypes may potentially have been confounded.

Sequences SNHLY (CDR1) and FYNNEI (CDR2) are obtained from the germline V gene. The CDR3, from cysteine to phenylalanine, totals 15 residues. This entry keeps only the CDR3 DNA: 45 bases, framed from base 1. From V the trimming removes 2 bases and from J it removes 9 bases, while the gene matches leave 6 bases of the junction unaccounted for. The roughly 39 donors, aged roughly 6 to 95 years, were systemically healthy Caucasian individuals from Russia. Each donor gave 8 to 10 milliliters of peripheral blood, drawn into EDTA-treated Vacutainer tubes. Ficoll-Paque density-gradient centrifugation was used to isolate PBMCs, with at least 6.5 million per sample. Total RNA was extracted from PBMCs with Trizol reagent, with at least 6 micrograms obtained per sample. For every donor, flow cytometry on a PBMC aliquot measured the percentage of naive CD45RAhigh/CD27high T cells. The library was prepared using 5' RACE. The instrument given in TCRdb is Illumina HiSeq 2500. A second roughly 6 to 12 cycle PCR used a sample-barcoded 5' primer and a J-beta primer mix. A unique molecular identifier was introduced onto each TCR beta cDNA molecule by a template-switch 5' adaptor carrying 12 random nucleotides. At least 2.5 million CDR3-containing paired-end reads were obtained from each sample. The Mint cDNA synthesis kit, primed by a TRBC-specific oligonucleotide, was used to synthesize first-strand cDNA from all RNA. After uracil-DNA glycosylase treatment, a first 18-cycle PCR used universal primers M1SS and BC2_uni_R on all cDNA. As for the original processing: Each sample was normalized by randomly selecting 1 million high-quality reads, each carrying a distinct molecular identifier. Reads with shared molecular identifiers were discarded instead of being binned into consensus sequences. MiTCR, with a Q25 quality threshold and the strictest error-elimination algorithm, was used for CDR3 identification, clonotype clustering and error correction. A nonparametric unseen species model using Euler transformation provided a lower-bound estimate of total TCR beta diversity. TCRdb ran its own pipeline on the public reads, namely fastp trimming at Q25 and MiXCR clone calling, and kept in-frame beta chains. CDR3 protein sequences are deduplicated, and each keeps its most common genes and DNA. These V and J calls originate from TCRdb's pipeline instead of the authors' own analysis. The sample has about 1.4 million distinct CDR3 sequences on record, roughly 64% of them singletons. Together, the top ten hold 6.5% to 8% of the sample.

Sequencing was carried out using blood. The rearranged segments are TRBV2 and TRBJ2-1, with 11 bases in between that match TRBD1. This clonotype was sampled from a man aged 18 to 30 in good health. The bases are TGTGCCAGCAGTGAAACTTTTGGGACAGGGGGTGAGCAGTTCTTC. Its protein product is CASSETFGTGGEQFF.